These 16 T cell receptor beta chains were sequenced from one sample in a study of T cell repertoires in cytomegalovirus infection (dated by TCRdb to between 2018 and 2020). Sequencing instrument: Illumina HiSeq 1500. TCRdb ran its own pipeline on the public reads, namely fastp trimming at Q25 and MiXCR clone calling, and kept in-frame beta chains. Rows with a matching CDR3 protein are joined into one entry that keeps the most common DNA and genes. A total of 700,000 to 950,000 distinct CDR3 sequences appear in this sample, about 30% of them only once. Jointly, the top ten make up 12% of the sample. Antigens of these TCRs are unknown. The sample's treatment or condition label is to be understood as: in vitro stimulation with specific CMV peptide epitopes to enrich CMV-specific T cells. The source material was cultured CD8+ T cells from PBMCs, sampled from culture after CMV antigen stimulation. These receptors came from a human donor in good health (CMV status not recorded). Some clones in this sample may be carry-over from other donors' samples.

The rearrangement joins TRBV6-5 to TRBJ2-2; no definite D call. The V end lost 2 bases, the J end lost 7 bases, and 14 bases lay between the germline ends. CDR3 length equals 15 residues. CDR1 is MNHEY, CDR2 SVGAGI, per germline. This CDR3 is CASSYTRSSGGELFF. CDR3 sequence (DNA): TGTGCCAGCAGTTACACGCGCAGTTCGGGCGGGGAGCTGTTTTTT.

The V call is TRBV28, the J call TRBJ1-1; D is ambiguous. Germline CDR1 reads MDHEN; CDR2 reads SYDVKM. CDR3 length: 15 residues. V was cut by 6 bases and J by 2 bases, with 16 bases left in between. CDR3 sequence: CASSLGGYSNTEAFF. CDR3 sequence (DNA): TGTGCCAGCAGCCTAGGCGGATATTCCAACACTGAAGCTTTCTTT.

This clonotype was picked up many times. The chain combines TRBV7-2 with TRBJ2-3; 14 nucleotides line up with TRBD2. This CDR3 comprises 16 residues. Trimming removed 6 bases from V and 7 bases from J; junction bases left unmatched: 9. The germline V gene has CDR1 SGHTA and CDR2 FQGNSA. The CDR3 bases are TGTGCCAGCAGTCCGGGACTAGCGGGGGCCCTGTATACGCAGTATTTT. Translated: CASSPGLAGALYTQYF.

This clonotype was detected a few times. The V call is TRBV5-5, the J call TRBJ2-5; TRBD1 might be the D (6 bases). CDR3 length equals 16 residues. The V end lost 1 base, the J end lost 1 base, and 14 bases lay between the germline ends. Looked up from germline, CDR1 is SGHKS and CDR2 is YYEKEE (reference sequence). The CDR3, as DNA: TGTGCCAGCAGCTTGCGGCCCCAGGGGATCCAAGAGACCCAGTACTTC. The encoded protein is CASSLRPQGIQETQYF.

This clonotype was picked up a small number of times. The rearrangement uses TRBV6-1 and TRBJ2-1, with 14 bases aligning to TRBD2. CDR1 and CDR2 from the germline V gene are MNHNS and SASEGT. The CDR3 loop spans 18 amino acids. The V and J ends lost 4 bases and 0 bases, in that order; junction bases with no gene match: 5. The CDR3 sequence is CASSGGLAGGSSYNEQFF. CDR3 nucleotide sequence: TGTGCCAGCAGTGGAGGACTAGCGGGGGGAAGCTCCTACAATGAGCAGTTCTTC.

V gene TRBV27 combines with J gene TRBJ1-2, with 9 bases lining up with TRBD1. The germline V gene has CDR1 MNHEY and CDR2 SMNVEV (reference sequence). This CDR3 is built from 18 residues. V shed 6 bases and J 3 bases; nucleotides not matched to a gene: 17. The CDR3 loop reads CASSLLATGGRRDYGYTF. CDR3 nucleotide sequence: TGTGCCAGCAGCCTCCTGGCGACAGGGGGGAGACGGGACTATGGCTACACCTTC.

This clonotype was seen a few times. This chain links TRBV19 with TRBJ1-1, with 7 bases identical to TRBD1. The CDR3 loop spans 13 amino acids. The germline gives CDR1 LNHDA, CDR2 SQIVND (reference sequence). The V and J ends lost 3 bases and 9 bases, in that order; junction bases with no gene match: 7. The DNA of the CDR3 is TGTGCCAGTAGTATCGCCTCGACAGGGAAAGCTTTCTTT. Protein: CASSIASTGKAFF. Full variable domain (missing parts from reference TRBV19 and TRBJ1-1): DGGITQSPKYLFRKEGQNVTLSCEQNLNHDAMYWYRQDPGQGLRLIYYSQIVNDFQKGDIAEGYSVSREKKESFPLTVTSAQKNPTAFYLCASSIASTGKAFFGQGTRLTVV.

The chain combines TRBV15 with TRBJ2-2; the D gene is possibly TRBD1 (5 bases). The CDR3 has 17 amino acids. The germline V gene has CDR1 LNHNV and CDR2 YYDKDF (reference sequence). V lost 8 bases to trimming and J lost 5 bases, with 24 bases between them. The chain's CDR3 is CATLNEDKTIRTGELFF. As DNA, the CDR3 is TGTGCCACCTTGAACGAGGACAAGACCATAAGAACCGGGGAGCTGTTTTTT.

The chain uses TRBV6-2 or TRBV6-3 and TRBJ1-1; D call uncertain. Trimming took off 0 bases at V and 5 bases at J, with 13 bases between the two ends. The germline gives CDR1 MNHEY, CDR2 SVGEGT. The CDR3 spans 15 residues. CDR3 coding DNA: TGTGCCAGCAGTTACTCGACGGGTGGGTGGACTGAAGCTTTCTTT. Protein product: CASSYSTGGWTEAFF.

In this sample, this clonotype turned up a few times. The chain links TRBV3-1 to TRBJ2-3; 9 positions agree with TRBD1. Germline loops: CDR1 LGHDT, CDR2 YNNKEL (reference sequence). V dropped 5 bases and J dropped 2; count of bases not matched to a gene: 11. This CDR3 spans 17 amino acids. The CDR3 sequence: CASSRASQGAVTDTQYF. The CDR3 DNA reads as TGTGCCAGCAGCAGGGCCTCACAGGGGGCCGTCACAGATACGCAGTATTTT.

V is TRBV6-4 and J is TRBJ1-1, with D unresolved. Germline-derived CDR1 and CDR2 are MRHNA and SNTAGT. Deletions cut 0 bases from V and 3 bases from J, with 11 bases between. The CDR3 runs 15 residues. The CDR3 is CASSDSRAVDTEAFF. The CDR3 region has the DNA TGTGCCAGCAGTGACTCGAGGGCAGTCGACACTGAAGCTTTCTTT.

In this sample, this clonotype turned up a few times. This chain's CDR3 is CASSDGYPLNEQFF. The CDR3, as DNA: TGTGCCAGCAGTGACGGATACCCCCTAAATGAGCAGTTCTTC. This chain connects TRBV6-1 to TRBJ2-1; D not resolved. CDR1 and CDR2 (germline): MNHNS, SASEGT. This CDR3 contains 14 residues. V was trimmed by 3 bases and J by 7 bases, leaving 13 bases between them.

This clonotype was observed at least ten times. For the CDR3, the DNA is TGTGCCAGCAGCTTGAGCGGGGGGGACTACAATGAGCAGTTCTTC. Amino acids: CASSLSGGDYNEQFF. This chain uses TRBV7-3 with TRBJ2-1, with TRBD2 matching over 10 bases. V shed 3 bases and J 3 bases; nucleotides not matched to a gene: 2. In germline, CDR1 is SGHTA, CDR2 FQGTGA. The CDR3 sequence is 15 residues long.

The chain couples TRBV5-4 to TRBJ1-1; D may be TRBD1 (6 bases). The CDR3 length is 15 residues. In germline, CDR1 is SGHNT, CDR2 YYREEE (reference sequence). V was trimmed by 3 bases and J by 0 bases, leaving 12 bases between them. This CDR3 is CASSSQGQLNTEAFF. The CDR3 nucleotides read TGTGCCAGCAGCTCCCAAGGACAGTTGAACACTGAAGCTTTCTTT.

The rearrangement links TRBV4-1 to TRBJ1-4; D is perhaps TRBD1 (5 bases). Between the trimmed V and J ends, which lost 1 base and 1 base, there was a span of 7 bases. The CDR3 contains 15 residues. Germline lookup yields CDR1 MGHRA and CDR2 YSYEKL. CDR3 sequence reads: CASSQGGGTNEKLFF. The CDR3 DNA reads TGCGCCAGCAGCCAAGGGGGGGGAACTAATGAAAAACTGTTTTTT.

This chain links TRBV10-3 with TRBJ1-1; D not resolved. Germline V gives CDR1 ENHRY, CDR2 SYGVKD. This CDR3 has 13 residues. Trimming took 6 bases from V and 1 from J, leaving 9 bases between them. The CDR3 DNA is TGTGCCATCAGATCCCCCAGGAACACTGAAGCTTTCTTT. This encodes CAIRSPRNTEAFF.